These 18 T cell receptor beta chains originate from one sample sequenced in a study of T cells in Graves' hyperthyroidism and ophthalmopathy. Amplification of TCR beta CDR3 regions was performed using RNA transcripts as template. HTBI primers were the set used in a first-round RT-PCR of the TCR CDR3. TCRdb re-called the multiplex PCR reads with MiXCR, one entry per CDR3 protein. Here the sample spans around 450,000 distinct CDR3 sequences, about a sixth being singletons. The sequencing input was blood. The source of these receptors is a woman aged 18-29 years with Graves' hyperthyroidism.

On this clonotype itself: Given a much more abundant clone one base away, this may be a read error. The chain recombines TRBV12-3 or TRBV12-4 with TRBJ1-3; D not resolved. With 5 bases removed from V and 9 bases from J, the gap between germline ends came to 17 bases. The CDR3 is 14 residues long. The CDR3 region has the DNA TGTGCCAGCAGTATGCAGGCTTCCCGAAGCACCATATATTTT. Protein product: CASSMQASRSTIYF.

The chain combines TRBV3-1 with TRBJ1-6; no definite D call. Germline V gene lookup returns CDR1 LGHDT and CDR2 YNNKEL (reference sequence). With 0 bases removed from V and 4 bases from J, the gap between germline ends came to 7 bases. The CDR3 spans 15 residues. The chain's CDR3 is CASSQESDYNSPLHF. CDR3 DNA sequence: TGTGCCAGCAGCCAAGAAAGCGATTATAATTCACCCCTCCACTTT.

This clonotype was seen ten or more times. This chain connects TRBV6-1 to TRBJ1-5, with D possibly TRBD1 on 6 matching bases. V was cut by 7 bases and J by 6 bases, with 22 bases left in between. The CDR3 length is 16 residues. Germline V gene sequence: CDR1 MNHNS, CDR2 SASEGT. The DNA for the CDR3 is TGTGCCAGCATCTTAGAGGGGGGAAAAGGGAGTCAGCCCCAGCATTTT. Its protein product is CASILEGGKGSQPQHF.

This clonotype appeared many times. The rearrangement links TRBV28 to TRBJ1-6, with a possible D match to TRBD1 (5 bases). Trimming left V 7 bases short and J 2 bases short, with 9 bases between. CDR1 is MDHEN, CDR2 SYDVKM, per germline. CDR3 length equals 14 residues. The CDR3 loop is CASKAGPYNSPLHF. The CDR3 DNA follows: TGTGCCAGCAAAGCAGGGCCCTATAATTCACCCCTCCACTTT.

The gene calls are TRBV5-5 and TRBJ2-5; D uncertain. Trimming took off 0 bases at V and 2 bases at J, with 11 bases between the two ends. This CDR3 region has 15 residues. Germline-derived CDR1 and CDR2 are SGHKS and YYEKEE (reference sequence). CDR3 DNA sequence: TGTGCCAGCAGCTTGGAGTCCGGAAATCAAGAGACCCAGTACTTC. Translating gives CASSLESGNQETQYF.

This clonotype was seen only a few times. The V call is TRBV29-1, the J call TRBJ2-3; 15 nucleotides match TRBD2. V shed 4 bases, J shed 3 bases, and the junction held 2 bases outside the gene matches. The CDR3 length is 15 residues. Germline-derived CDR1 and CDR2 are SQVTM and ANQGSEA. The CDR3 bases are TGCAGCGTTGGGGGGACTAGCGGGAGGACAGATACGCAGTATTTT. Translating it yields CSVGGTSGRTDTQYF.

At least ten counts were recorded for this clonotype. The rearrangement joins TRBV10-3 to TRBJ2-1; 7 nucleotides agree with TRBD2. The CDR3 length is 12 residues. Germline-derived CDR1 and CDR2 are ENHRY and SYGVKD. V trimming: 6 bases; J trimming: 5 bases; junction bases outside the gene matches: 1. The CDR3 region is CAIRGGNNEQFF. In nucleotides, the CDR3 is TGTGCCATCAGGGGAGGGAACAATGAGCAGTTCTTC.

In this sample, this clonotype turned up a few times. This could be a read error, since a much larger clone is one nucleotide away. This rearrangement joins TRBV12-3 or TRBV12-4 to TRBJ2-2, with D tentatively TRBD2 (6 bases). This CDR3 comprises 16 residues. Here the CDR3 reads CASSFQGATNTGGLFF. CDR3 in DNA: TGTGCCAGCAGTTTCCAAGGAGCTACGAACACCGGGGGGCTGTTTTTT.

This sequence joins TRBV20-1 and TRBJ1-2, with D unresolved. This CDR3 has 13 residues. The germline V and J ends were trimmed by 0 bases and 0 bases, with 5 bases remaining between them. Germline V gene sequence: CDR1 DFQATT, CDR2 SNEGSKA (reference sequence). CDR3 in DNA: TGCAGTGCTAGAGATATGGCTAACTATGGCTACACCTTC. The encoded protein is CSARDMANYGYTF.

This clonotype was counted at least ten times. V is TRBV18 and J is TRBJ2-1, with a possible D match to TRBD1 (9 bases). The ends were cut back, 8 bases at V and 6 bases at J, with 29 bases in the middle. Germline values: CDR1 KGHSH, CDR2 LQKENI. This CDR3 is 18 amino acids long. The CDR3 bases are TGTGCCAGCCTGAACAGGGGGCGAGGCGGGAGGACAATCAATGAGCAGTTCTTC. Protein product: CASLNRGRGGRTINEQFF. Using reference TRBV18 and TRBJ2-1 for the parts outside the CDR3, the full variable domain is NAGVMQNPRHLVRRRGQEARLRCSPMKGHSHVYWYRQLPEEGLKFMVYLQKENIIDESGMPKERFSAEFPKEGPSILRIQQVVRGDSAAYFCASLNRGRGGRTINEQFFGPGTRLTVL.

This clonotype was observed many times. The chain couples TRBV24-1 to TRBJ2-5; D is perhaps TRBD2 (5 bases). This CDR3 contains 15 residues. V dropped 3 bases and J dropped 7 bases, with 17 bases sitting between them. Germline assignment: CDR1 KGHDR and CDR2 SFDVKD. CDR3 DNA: TGTGCCACCAGTGATCCCACTAGAGCCGTAGGGACCCAGTACTTC. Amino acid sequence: CATSDPTRAVGTQYF.

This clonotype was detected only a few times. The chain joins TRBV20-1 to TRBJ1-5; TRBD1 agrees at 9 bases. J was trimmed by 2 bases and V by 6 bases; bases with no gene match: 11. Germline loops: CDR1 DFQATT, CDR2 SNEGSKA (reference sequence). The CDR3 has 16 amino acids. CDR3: CSAVTIQGARNQPQHF. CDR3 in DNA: TGCAGTGCCGTGACGATACAGGGGGCACGCAATCAGCCCCAGCATTTT.

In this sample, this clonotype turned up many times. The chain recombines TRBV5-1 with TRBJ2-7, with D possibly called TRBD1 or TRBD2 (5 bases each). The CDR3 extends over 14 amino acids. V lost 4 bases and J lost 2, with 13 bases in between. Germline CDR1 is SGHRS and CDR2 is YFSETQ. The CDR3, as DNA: TGCGCCAGCAGCCGGGCAGGGACCACCTACGAGCAGTACTTC. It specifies CASSRAGTTYEQYF.

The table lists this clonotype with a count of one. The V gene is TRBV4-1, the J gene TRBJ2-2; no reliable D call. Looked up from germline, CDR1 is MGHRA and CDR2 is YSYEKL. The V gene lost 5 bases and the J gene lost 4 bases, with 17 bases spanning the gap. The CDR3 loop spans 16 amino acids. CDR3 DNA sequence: TGCGCCAGCAGCTACCCAGGAAAGGACCGCACCGGGGAGCTGTTTTTT. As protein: CASSYPGKDRTGELFF.

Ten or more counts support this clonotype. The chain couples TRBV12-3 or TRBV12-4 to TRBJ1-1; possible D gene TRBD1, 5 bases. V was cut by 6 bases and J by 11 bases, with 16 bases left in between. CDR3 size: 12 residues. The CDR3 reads CASRGVPHGAFF. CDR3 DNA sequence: TGTGCCAGCAGGGGGGTCCCCCACGGCGCTTTCTTT.

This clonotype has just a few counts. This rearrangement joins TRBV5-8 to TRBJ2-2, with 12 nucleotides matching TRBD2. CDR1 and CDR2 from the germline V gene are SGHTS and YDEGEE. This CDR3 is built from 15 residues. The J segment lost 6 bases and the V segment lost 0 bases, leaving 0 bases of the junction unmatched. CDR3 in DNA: TGTGCCAGCAGCTTGGGGACTAGCGGGGCCGGGGAGCTGTTTTTT. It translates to CASSLGTSGAGELFF.

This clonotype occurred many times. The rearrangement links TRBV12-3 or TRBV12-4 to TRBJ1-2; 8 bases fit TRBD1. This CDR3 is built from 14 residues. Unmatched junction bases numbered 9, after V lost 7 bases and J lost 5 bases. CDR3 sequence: CASTFGTGVYGYTF. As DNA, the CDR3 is TGTGCCAGCACTTTCGGGACAGGAGTGTATGGCTACACCTTC.

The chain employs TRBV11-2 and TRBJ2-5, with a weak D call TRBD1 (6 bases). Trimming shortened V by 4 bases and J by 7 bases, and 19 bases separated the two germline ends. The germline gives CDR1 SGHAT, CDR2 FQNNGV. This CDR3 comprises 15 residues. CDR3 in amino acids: CASSSVRAGVGTQYF. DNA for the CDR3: TGTGCCAGCAGCTCAGTAAGGGCAGGGGTGGGGACCCAGTACTTC. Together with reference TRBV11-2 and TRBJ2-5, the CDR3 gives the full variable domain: EAGVAQSPRYKIIEKRQSVAFWCNPISGHATLYWYQQILGQGPKLLIQFQNNGVVDDSQLPKDRFSAERLKGVDSTLKIQPAKLEDSAVYLCASSSVRAGVGTQYFGPGTRLLVL.